Below, 30 T cell receptor beta chains from the same sample are listed, as sequenced in a study of shared clonotypes between healthy human individuals. Terminally differentiated effector memory CD45RA+ cells were excluded by CCR7 positive selection of CD45RO-negative cells. Here immunoSEQ multiplex PCR was the method, and the copy in TCRdb shows in-frame clones only, minus some. The data show around 2,100,000 clones, approximately 95% seen once. The sequenced sample was naive CD8+ T cells sorted from blood. The receptor set was obtained from a man younger than 35 in good health.

This chain joins TRBV5-5 and TRBJ1-2, with D hard to call. In germline, CDR1 is SGHKS, CDR2 YYEKEE (reference sequence). This CDR3 comprises 15 residues. The germline V and J ends were trimmed by 0 bases and 0 bases, with 9 bases remaining between them. The CDR3: CASSLGFKANYGYTF. The CDR3 region has the DNA TGTGCCAGCAGCTTGGGTTTCAAAGCTAACTATGGCTACACCTTC. The variable domain in full, with the rest retrieved from reference TRBV5-5 and TRBJ1-2, is DAGVTQSPTHLIKTRGQQVTLRCSPISGHKSVSWYQQVLGQGPQFIFQYYEKEERGRGNFPDRFSARQFPNYSSELNVNALLLGDSALYLCASSLGFKANYGYTFGSGTRLTVV.

This clone was seen a single time. The chain has TRBV15 and TRBJ2-7, with D perhaps TRBD1 or TRBD2 (5 bases each). Germline CDR1 and CDR2: LNHNV and YYDKDF (reference sequence). V was trimmed by 0 bases and J by 3 bases, leaving 15 bases between them. This CDR3 contains 16 residues. The CDR3 nucleotides are TGTGCCACCAGCAGAGATCGGCTGATGAGGGGCTACGAGCAGTACTTC. It yields the protein CATSRDRLMRGYEQYF. The variable domain in full, with the rest retrieved from reference TRBV15 and TRBJ2-7, is DAMVIQNPRYQVTQFGKPVTLSCSQTLNHNVMYWYQQKSSQAPKLLFHYYDKDFNNEADTPDNFQSRRPNTSFCFLDIRSPGLGDTAMYLCATSRDRLMRGYEQYFGPGTRLTVT.

The chain combines TRBV6-5 with TRBJ2-5; 8 bases are a match to TRBD2. This CDR3 has 12 amino acids. Germline CDR1 reads MNHEY; CDR2 reads SVGAGI. J was trimmed by 12 bases and V by 6 bases; bases with no gene match: 9. CDR3 residues: CASSSSGGLEYF. CDR3 DNA: TGTGCCAGCAGCTCAAGCGGGGGCCTGGAGTACTTC.

A note on this clone: This sample also contains other DNA sequences that code for the same CDR3. V usage is TRBV9 and J usage is TRBJ2-5; D is unresolved. This CDR3 comprises 14 residues. V lost 0 bases to trimming and J lost 1 base, with 7 bases between them. CDR1 and CDR2 (germline): SGDLS, YYNGEE. The CDR3 protein is CASSVGGTQETQYF. Here the CDR3 DNA reads TGTGCCAGCAGCGTAGGGGGAACCCAAGAGACCCAGTACTTC.

This clone was seen only once. This chain links TRBV4-3 with TRBJ2-3; 9 bases are shared with TRBD2. CDR1 is LGHNA and CDR2 is YSLEER in the germline V gene. CDR3 length: 17 residues. The junction had 16 bases not matched to a gene; V was cut back by 4 bases and J by 8 bases. In DNA form, the CDR3 reads TGCGCCAGCAGCCCCCAAGGTGATAGCGGGAGAGACCTTACGCAGTATTTT. Its protein product is CASSPQGDSGRDLTQYF.

The V call is TRBV11-3, the J call TRBJ2-7; the D is unclear. V lost 1 base and J 7 bases, leaving 8 bases between the germline ends. The CDR3 spans 12 residues. CDR1 and CDR2 (germline): SGHNT, YENEEA. CDR3 sequence reads: CASSLGLGEQYF. The CDR3 DNA reads as TGTGCCAGCAGCTTAGGTTTGGGAGAGCAGTACTTC.

The chain recombines TRBV29-1 with TRBJ2-3, with 7 bases identical to TRBD2. The germline gives CDR1 SQVTM, CDR2 ANQGSEA. V dropped 0 bases and J dropped 0; count of bases not matched to a gene: 6. The CDR3 covers 16 residues. In nucleotides, the CDR3 is TGCAGCGTTGAAGACGGAACTAGCGAGAGCACAGATACGCAGTATTTT. Translating it yields CSVEDGTSESTDTQYF.

This chain joins TRBV2 and TRBJ2-7, with 8 bases that match TRBD2. The trim removed 8 bases at V and 10 bases at J, leaving 16 bases unmatched. CDR3 length equals 14 residues. Germline-derived CDR1 and CDR2 are SNHLY and FYNNEI. This CDR3 reads CASLSGREGRFQYF. The CDR3 coding sequence is TGTGCCAGCCTGTCAGGTCGGGAGGGCCGGTTTCAGTACTTC.

This clone was counted a single time. The V gene is TRBV27, the J gene TRBJ2-1; no reliable D call. Trimming removed 5 bases at V and 6 bases at J, with 11 bases between. Germline V lookup: CDR1 MNHEY, CDR2 SMNVEV (reference sequence). The CDR3 has 13 residues. The CDR3 bases are TGTGCCAGCAGTATAACACCGTCCAATGAGCAGTTCTTC. Translated: CASSITPSNEQFF.

The chain combines TRBV6-6 with TRBJ1-1, with 11 bases identical to TRBD1. The V gene end was trimmed by 10 bases and the J gene end by 5 bases; junction bases not matched to a gene: 6. Germline CDR1 and CDR2: MNHNY and SVGAGI (reference sequence). CDR3 size: 13 residues. CDR3 in DNA: TGTGCCACACCGGGACAGGGGGGGACTGAAGCTTTCTTT. It encodes CATPGQGGTEAFF.

Remarks on this clone: Other DNA sequences within the sample encode an identical CDR3. The chain is built from TRBV4-1 and TRBJ2-7; D gene unclear. The germline CDR1 and CDR2 sequences are MGHRA and YSYEKL. V was trimmed by 2 bases and J by 3 bases, leaving 8 bases between them. The CDR3 loop spans 13 amino acids. This CDR3 reads CASSQQTGYEQYF. In DNA, the CDR3 is TGCGCCAGCAGCCAACAAACTGGCTACGAGCAGTACTTC.

This sequence joins TRBV5-6 and TRBJ2-5; D ambiguous. This CDR3 comprises 13 residues. CDR1 and CDR2 from the germline V gene are SGHDT and YYEEEE. Trimming left V 0 bases short and J 5 bases short, with 8 bases between. CDR3 protein: CASSLALLETQYF. For the CDR3, the DNA is TGTGCCAGCAGCTTGGCCCTTTTGGAGACCCAGTACTTC.

The J gene is TRBJ2-1, the V gene TRBV6-1; 10 bases match TRBD1. The V and J ends lost 3 bases and 9 bases, in that order; junction bases with no gene match: 8. This CDR3 contains 15 residues. CDR1 and CDR2 from the germline V gene are MNHNS and SASEGT. The CDR3 region has the DNA TGTGCCAGCAGTGAGGGGACAGGGGTACTTATTGAGCAGTTCTTC. Its protein is CASSEGTGVLIEQFF.

This chain connects TRBV7-8 to TRBJ2-3, with D possibly matching TRBD1 (8 bases). This CDR3 comprises 15 residues. CDR1 is SGHVS, CDR2 FQNEAQ, per germline. The V end lost 1 base, the J end lost 3 bases, and 11 bases lay between the germline ends. CDR3 nucleotide sequence: TGTGCCAGCAGCTTAGACAGGGGGGGGACAGATACGCAGTATTTT. This codes for CASSLDRGGTDTQYF.

The rearrangement uses TRBV10-1 and TRBJ1-2; no definite D call. V lost 0 bases, J lost 1 base, and 6 bases lay in between. This CDR3 comprises 14 residues. CDR1 and CDR2 from the germline V gene are WNHNN and SYGVQD (reference sequence). CDR3 loop: CASSESGSNYGYTF. The CDR3 nucleotides read TGCGCCAGCAGTGAGTCGGGGAGTAACTATGGCTACACCTTC.

This sequence joins TRBV27 and TRBJ2-3; D ambiguous. The germline V and J ends were trimmed by 5 bases and 6 bases, with 12 bases remaining between them. Germline CDR1 is MNHEY and CDR2 is SMNVEV (reference sequence). The CDR3 is 13 amino acids. CDR3 region: CASSNIMADTQYF. The CDR3 DNA is TGTGCCAGCAGTAACATCATGGCGGATACGCAGTATTTT.

This rearrangement joins TRBV28 to TRBJ2-7; D not certain. This CDR3 spans 12 amino acids. Trimming cost V 2 bases and J 2 bases, with 4 bases left between them. Germline V gives CDR1 MDHEN, CDR2 SYDVKM. CDR3 region: CASSLNPYEQYF. CDR3 bases: TGTGCCAGCAGTTTAAACCCCTACGAGCAGTACTTC.

V usage is TRBV9 and J usage is TRBJ2-5; no reliable D call. Germline assignment: CDR1 SGDLS and CDR2 YYNGEE. Trimming cost V 3 bases and J 1 base, with 4 bases left between them. The CDR3 sequence is 12 residues long. The CDR3 reads CASSAPQETQYF. The CDR3 DNA sequence: TGTGCCAGCAGCGCACCCCAAGAGACCCAGTACTTC.

The chain recombines TRBV7-9 with TRBJ1-5; D uncertain. V dropped 4 bases and J dropped 5 bases, with 6 bases sitting between them. From germline, CDR1 is SEHNR and CDR2 FQNEAQ (reference sequence). This CDR3 contains 12 residues. CDR3 DNA sequence: TGTGCCAGCAGCTCTAATGATCAGCCCCAGCATTTT. Translating gives CASSSNDQPQHF.

The chain joins TRBV30 to TRBJ2-3, with 7 nucleotides matching TRBD1. The V and J ends lost 2 bases and 4 bases, in that order; junction bases with no gene match: 12. This CDR3 region has 16 residues. Germline-derived CDR1 and CDR2 are GTSNPN and SVGIG (reference sequence). The CDR3 loop reads CAWSRWGTGVADTQYF. The CDR3, as DNA: TGTGCCTGGAGTCGATGGGGCACAGGGGTTGCAGATACGCAGTATTTT.

This chain joins TRBV9 and TRBJ2-7; 8 nucleotides align to TRBD1. Germline V lookup: CDR1 SGDLS, CDR2 YYNGEE. This CDR3 contains 15 residues. Trimming at V came to 4 bases and at J to 3 bases, leaving 9 bases not matched to a gene. The chain's CDR3 is CASSPWETGVYEQYF. CDR3 DNA sequence: TGTGCCAGCAGCCCTTGGGAGACAGGGGTCTACGAGCAGTACTTC.

As regards this clone: The same CDR3 can be traced to other DNA sequences in this sample. The chain carries TRBV6-5 and TRBJ1-5; D possibly corresponds to TRBD1 (5 bases). V lost 0 bases to trimming and J lost 4 bases, with 10 bases between them. CDR1 and CDR2 from the germline V gene are MNHEY and SVGAGI. The CDR3 is 15 amino acids. The CDR3 region is CASSYSPEGNQPQHF. The DNA for the CDR3 is TGTGCCAGCAGTTACTCCCCAGAGGGGAATCAGCCCCAGCATTTT.

The chain couples TRBV5-1 to TRBJ2-7; possibly TRBD1 for D (5 bases). CDR1 is SGHRS and CDR2 is YFSETQ in the germline V gene. The ends were cut back, 0 bases at V and 0 bases at J, with 10 bases in the middle. This CDR3 is 15 amino acids long. The CDR3: CASSLEAGNSYEQYF. CDR3 DNA sequence: TGCGCCAGCAGCTTGGAGGCAGGGAACTCCTACGAGCAGTACTTC.

The chain joins TRBV4-3 to TRBJ2-7; the D gene could be TRBD1 or TRBD2 (5 bases each). Trimming pared 4 bases from V and 6 bases from J, leaving 19 bases between. CDR1 is LGHNA, CDR2 YSLEER, per germline. This CDR3 is 15 amino acids long. The CDR3 DNA sequence: TGCGCCAGCAGCCCACCGGGGCTCAGCCTTGGCGAGCAGTACTTC. Its translation is CASSPPGLSLGEQYF.

As to this clone: The identical CDR3 is also encoded by other nucleotide sequences in the sample. This chain joins TRBV7-9 and TRBJ2-1, with 11 bases lining up with TRBD2. J gave up 4 bases and V 6 bases, and 2 bases lay outside the gene matches. Per the germline V gene, CDR1 is SEHNR and CDR2 is FQNEAQ (reference sequence). The CDR3 contains 14 residues. The CDR3 nucleotides read TGTGCCAGCAGTCTAGCGGGAGGTTACAATGAGCAGTTCTTC. Translated, it gives CASSLAGGYNEQFF. Full variable domain (missing parts from reference TRBV7-9 and TRBJ2-1): DTGVSQNPRHKITKRGQNVTFRCDPISEHNRLYWYRQTLGQGPEFLTYFQNEAQLEKSRLLSDRFSAERPKGSFSTLEIQRTEQGDSAMYLCASSLAGGYNEQFFGPGTRLTVL.

This clone was observed a single time. DNA of the CDR3: TGTGCCTGGAGTGTAACGGGGGACGAGCAGTACTTC. Its translation: CAWSVTGDEQYF. This chain joins TRBV30 and TRBJ2-7, with TRBD2 as a possible D gene (6 bases). CDR3 length equals 12 residues. Per the germline V gene, CDR1 is GTSNPN and CDR2 is SVGIG (reference sequence). V was cut by 0 bases and J by 5 bases, with 8 bases left in between.

The rearrangement joins TRBV27 to TRBJ2-1; TRBD2 matches at 7 bases. The germline gives CDR1 MNHEY, CDR2 SMNVEV (reference sequence). The V and J ends lost 8 bases and 7 bases, in that order; junction bases with no gene match: 5. This CDR3 is built from 12 residues. DNA of the CDR3: TGTGCCAGCGCCCCGGGGGGAAATGAGCAGTTCTTC. This encodes CASAPGGNEQFF.

V is TRBV28 and J is TRBJ2-1; 9 bases align to TRBD2. Losses at the gene ends were 2 bases for V and 6 bases for J; bases not matched to a gene: 5. CDR1 and CDR2 (germline): MDHEN, SYDVKM. This CDR3 comprises 15 residues. CDR3 region: CASSLAASGINEQFF. DNA for the CDR3: TGTGCCAGCAGTTTAGCGGCTAGCGGGATCAATGAGCAGTTCTTC.

This chain uses TRBV18 with TRBJ2-7; D perhaps matches TRBD2 (6 bases). Trimming removed 3 bases at V and 1 base at J, with 22 bases between. CDR1 is KGHSH, CDR2 LQKENI, per germline. This CDR3 has 18 amino acids. The CDR3 spells CASSPPPGLARISYEQYF. The DNA of the CDR3 is TGTGCCAGCTCACCTCCTCCCGGGCTAGCGCGAATATCCTACGAGCAGTACTTC.

The V call is TRBV7-9, the J call TRBJ2-2; 7 bases match TRBD2. The ends lost 3 bases at V and 0 bases at J; junction bases unmatched: 7. The CDR3 spans 17 residues. In germline, CDR1 is SEHNR, CDR2 FQNEAQ (reference sequence). CDR3 protein: CASSFVVTSPNTGELFF. CDR3 sequence (DNA): TGTGCCAGCAGCTTCGTAGTGACTAGCCCGAACACCGGGGAGCTGTTTTTT.